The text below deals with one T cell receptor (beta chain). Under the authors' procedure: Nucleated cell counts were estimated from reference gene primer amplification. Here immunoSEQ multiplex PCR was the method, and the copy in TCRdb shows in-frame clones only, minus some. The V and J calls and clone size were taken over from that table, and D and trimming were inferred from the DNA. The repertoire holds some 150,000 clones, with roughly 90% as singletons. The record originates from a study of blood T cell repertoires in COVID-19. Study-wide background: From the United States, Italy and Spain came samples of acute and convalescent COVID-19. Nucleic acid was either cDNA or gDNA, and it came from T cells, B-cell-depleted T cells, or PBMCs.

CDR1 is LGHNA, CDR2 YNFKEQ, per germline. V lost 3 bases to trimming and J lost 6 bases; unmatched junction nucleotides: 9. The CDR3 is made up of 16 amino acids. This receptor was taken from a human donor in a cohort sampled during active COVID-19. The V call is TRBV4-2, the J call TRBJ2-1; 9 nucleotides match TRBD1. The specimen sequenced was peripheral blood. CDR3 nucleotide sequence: TGTGCCAGCAGCCACCCCGGGACAGGGCGCATCAATGAGCAGTTCTTC. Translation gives CASSHPGTGRINEQFF.